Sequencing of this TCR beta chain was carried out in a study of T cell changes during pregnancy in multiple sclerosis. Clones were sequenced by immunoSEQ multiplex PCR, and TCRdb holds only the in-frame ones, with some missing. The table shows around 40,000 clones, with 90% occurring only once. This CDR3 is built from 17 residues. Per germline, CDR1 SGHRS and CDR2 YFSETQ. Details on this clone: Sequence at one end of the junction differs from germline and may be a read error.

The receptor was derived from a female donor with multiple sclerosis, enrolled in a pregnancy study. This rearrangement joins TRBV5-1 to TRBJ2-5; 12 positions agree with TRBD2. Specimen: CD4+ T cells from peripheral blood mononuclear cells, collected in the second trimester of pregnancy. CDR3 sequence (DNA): TGCGCCAGCAGCTTATCGGTTCTAGCGGGGGGGCAAGTGACCCAGTACTTC. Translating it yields CASSLSVLAGGQVTQYF.